The following is a TCR beta chain sequence with its context. Generated by immunoSEQ multiplex PCR, the TCRdb table keeps only in-frame clones and is missing some. The table records approximately 70,000 clones, roughly 88% of them present only once. This sample is drawn from a study of T cells after somatic rescue of genetic block. Sequenced sample: peripheral blood mononuclear cells (PBMCs). The source is a man aged 30-40 years.

CDR3 sequence (DNA): TGTGCCAGCACTCCACAAGGGAACACTGAAGCTTTCTTT. It translates to CASTPQGNTEAFF. The rearrangement uses TRBV25-1 and TRBJ1-1; D gene ambiguous. CDR3 size: 13 residues. The V end was cut by 7 bases, the J end by 1 base, with 10 bases between. Germline CDR1 MGHDK, CDR2 SYGVNS. Together with reference TRBV25-1 and TRBJ1-1, the CDR3 gives the full variable domain: EADIYQTPRYLVIGTGKKITLECSQTMGHDKMYWYQQDPGMELHLIHYSYGVNSTEKGDLSSESTVSRIRTEHFPLTLESARPSHTSQYLCASTPQGNTEAFFGQGTRLTVV.